The 10 T cell receptor beta chains presented below share a single source sample, sequenced in a study of blood T cell repertoires in COVID-19. Data came from immunoSEQ multiplex PCR; TCRdb stores just in-frame clones and leaves some out. The sample carries about 170,000 clones, approximately 89% recorded once. Input material: peripheral blood. These receptors all stem from a man in his 70s with acute or convalescent COVID-19.

The chain uses TRBV5-6 and TRBJ2-1, with a weak D call TRBD1 (6 bases). The CDR3 sequence is 14 residues long. CDR1 and CDR2 (germline): SGHDT, YYEEEE. Trimming removed 0 bases at V and 7 bases at J, with 11 bases between. The CDR3 sequence: CASSLGLRGNEQFF. CDR3 in DNA: TGTGCCAGCAGCTTGGGCCTAAGGGGGAATGAGCAGTTCTTC.

This chain connects TRBV5-6 to TRBJ1-3; D is possibly TRBD1 (5 bases). The CDR3 is made up of 16 amino acids. Trimming took 3 bases from V and 8 from J, leaving 21 bases between them. The germline gives CDR1 SGHDT, CDR2 YYEEEE. This chain's CDR3 is CASSSGLSFLNDTIYF. CDR3 nucleotide sequence: TGTGCCAGCAGCTCGGGACTGTCATTTTTGAACGACACCATATATTTT.

This chain links TRBV5-4 with TRBJ1-4; perhaps TRBD1 as D (5 bases). Trimming stripped 2 bases from V and 3 bases from J, with 17 bases between. The V gene's germline CDR1 is SGHNT and CDR2 YYREEE (reference sequence). This CDR3 has 17 amino acids. CDR3 nucleotides: TGTGCCAGCAGCTTTGGGGGGAGGGGCATGGCTAATGAAAAACTGTTTTTT. As protein: CASSFGGRGMANEKLFF.

This chain links TRBV20-1 with TRBJ2-7; 7 bases align to TRBD1. This CDR3 has 13 amino acids. Trimming at V came to 4 bases and at J to 2 bases, leaving 5 bases not matched to a gene. The V gene's germline CDR1 is DFQATT and CDR2 SNEGSKA (reference sequence). CDR3: CSANDREPYEQYF. DNA for the CDR3: TGCAGTGCTAATGACAGGGAACCCTACGAGCAGTACTTC.

The chain employs TRBV28 and TRBJ2-1; 10 bases align to TRBD1. CDR1 is MDHEN, CDR2 SYDVKM, per germline. The junction had 6 bases not matched to a gene; V was cut back by 5 bases and J by 2 bases. The CDR3 is 16 residues long. Here the CDR3 reads CASSPDRGPPYNEQFF. DNA of the CDR3: TGTGCCAGCAGTCCCGACAGGGGGCCGCCCTACAATGAGCAGTTCTTC.

The rearrangement uses TRBV20-1 and TRBJ2-5; D gene unclear. This CDR3 has 10 residues. Trimming took 5 bases from V and 4 from J, leaving 5 bases between them. Germline CDR1 and CDR2: DFQATT and SNEGSKA (reference sequence). The CDR3, as DNA: TGCAGTGCTCTCCGAGAGACCCAGTACTTC. Translating it yields CSALRETQYF.

V and J are TRBV28 and TRBJ2-2; D perhaps matches TRBD1 (6 bases). V lost 4 bases, J lost 4 bases, and 13 bases lay in between. The germline gives CDR1 MDHEN, CDR2 SYDVKM. The CDR3 loop spans 15 amino acids. The CDR3 DNA sequence: TGTGCCAGCAGTTCGCCGGGACACCCCACCGGGGAGCTGTTTTTT. It is translated as CASSSPGHPTGELFF.

In DNA, the CDR3 is TGTGCCACCAGCAGCAGGGGAAGGGATTCACCCCTCCACTTT. It translates to CATSSRGRDSPLHF. The chain is built from TRBV15 and TRBJ1-6; weak D call: TRBD1 (6 bases). Germline values: CDR1 LNHNV, CDR2 YYDKDF (reference sequence). The CDR3 covers 14 residues. V lost 3 bases, J lost 8 bases, and 11 bases lay in between.

The J gene is TRBJ2-7, the V gene TRBV7-9; TRBD1 aligns across 9 bases. The ends lost 3 bases at V and 7 bases at J; junction bases unmatched: 7. The CDR3 consists of 14 residues. Per germline, CDR1 SEHNR and CDR2 FQNEAQ (reference sequence). The CDR3 reads CASSLTGGSREQYF. CDR3 nucleotides: TGTGCCAGCAGCTTGACAGGGGGGTCTCGGGAGCAGTACTTC.

The V gene is TRBV4-3, the J gene TRBJ1-5; no clear D gene. In germline, CDR1 is LGHNA, CDR2 YSLEER. Trimming removed 0 bases at V and 7 bases at J, with 13 bases between. The CDR3 extends over 15 amino acids. The DNA for the CDR3 is TGCGCCAGCAGCCAAGATCATGGCGGGCAGCAGCCCCAGCATTTT. This translates into CASSQDHGGQQPQHF.